This T cell receptor beta chain originates from a study of regulatory T cells in long-lasting Graves disease. Arm-PCR of CDR3 regions with iRepertoire HTBI primers generated TCR beta libraries. One entry per CDR3 protein results from TCRdb running MiXCR on the multiplex PCR reads. The table shows a few hundred thousand distinct CDR3 sequences, with about 12% occurring only once. Noted time point: newly diagnosed GD, antithyroid drugs for less than 3 months. Generation of the TCR library employed RNA extracted from PBMCs. This clonotype was observed many times. This CDR3 comprises 14 residues. Germline-derived CDR1 and CDR2 are SGHTA and FQGNSA. The V end was cut by 5 bases, the J end by 5 bases, with 13 bases between. These data are also associated with another study on T cells in Graves' hyperthyroidism and ophthalmopathy.

The genes are TRBV7-2 and TRBJ1-3; no firm D call. The sequencing here drew on peripheral blood mononuclear cells (PBMCs), taken at new diagnosis, from a patient treated with antithyroid drugs. This clonotype was obtained from a woman between 18 and 29 years old with Graves disease. The CDR3 nucleotides are TGTGCCAGCAGCCCGGTCGGGCCCCGAAACACCATATATTTT. This translates into CASSPVGPRNTIYF.